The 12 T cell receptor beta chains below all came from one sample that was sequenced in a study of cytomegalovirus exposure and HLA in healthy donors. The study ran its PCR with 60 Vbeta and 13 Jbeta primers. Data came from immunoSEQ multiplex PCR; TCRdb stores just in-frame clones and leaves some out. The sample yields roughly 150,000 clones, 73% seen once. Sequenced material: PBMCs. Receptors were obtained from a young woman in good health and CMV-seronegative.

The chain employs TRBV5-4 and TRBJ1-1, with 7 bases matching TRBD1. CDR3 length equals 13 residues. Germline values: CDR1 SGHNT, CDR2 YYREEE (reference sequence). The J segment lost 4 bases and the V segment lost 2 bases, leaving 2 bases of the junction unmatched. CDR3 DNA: TGTGCCAGCAGCTTCCGACAGGGCACTGAAGCTTTCTTT. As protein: CASSFRQGTEAFF. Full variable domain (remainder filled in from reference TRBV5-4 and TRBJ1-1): ETGVTQSPTHLIKTRGQQVTLRCSSQSGHNTVSWYQQALGQGPQFIFQYYREEENGRGNFPPRFSGLQFPNYSSELNVNALELDDSALYLCASSFRQGTEAFFGQGTRLTVV.

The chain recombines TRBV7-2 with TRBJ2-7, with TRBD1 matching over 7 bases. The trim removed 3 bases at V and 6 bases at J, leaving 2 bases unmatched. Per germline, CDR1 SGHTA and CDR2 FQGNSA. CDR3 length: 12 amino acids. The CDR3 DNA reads TGTGCCAGCAGCTTTCACAGGGGCGAGCAGTACTTC. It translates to CASSFHRGEQYF.

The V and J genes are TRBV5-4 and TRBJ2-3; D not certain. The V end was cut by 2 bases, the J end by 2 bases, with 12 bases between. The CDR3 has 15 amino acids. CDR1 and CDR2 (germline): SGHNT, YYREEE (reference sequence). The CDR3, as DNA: TGTGCCAGCAGCTTATCGGGTGGAAACACAGATACGCAGTATTTT. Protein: CASSLSGGNTDTQYF.

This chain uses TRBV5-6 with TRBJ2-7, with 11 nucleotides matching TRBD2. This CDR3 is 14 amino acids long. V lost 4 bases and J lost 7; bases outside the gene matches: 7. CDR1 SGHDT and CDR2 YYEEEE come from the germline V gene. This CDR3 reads CASSPGLAGLEQYV. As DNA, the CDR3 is TGTGCCAGCAGCCCCGGACTAGCGGGTCTTGAGCAGTACGTC.

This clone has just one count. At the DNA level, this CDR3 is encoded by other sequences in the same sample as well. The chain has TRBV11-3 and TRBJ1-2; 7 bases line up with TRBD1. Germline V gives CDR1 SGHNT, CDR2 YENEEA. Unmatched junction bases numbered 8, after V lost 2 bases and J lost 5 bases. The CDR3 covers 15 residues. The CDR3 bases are TGTGCCAGCAGCTTAAGTCAGGGGGGTTATTATGGCTACACCTTC. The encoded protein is CASSLSQGGYYGYTF.

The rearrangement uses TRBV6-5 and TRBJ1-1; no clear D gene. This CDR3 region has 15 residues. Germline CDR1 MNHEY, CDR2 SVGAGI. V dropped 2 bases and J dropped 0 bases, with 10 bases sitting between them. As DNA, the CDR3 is TGTGCCAGCAGTTACCCTAGTACGGTGAACACTGAAGCTTTCTTT. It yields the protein CASSYPSTVNTEAFF.

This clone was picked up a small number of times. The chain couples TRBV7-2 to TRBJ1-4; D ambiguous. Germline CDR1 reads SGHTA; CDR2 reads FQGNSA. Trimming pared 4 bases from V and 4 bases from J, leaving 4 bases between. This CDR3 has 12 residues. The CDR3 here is CASSSFNEKLFF. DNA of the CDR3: TGTGCCAGCAGCTCCTTTAATGAAAAACTGTTTTTT.

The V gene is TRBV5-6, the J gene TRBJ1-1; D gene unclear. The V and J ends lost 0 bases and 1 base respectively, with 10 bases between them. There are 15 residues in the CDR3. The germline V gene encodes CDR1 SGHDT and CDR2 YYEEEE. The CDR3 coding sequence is TGTGCCAGCAGCTTGGGAGGCAGAGCGAACACTGAAGCTTTCTTT. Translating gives CASSLGGRANTEAFF.

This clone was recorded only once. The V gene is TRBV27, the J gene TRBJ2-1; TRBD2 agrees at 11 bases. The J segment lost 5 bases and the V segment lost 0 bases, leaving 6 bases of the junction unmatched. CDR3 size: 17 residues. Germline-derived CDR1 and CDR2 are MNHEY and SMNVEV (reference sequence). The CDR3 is CASSLSLAGGFNNEQFF. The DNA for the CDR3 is TGTGCCAGCAGTTTATCGCTAGCGGGGGGTTTCAACAATGAGCAGTTCTTC.

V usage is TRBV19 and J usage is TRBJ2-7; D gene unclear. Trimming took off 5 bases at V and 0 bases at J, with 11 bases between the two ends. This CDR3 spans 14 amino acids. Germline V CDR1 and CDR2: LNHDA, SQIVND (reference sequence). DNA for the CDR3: TGTGCCAGTAGTGCCCACGCTAGCTCCTACGAGCAGTACGTC. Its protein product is CASSAHASSYEQYV.

CDR3 nucleotide sequence: TGTGCCAGCGGGAGACACGGAATGAACACTGAAGCTTTCTTT. Protein product: CASGRHGMNTEAFF. The gene calls are TRBV25-1 and TRBJ1-1; D is unclear. Trimming shortened V by 8 bases and J by 0 bases, and 13 bases separated the two germline ends. The length of the CDR3 is 14 residues. Looked up from germline, CDR1 is MGHDK and CDR2 is SYGVNS.

The CDR3 loop is CASSGTQGRYGYTF. CDR3 DNA: TGTGCCAGCAGCGGAACACAGGGGAGATATGGCTACACCTTC. This sequence joins TRBV5-4 and TRBJ1-2, with 7 positions matching TRBD1. The CDR3 runs to 14 residues. Unmatched junction bases numbered 8, after V lost 4 bases and J lost 5 bases. The germline V gene encodes CDR1 SGHNT and CDR2 YYREEE (reference sequence).